The 14 T cell receptor beta chains reported below all come from one sample, sequenced in a study of T-cell reconstitution after alpha-beta-depleted transplantation in children. During its preparation, the TCRbeta library received unique molecular identifiers. TCRdb recomputed calls from the PCR reads with MiXCR, one row per CDR3 protein. The sample carries more than 200,000 distinct CDR3 sequences, 20% to 30% recorded once. This material consisted of PBMCs, mostly from graft donor cells, taken 360 days after TCRalphabeta/CD19-depleted stem cell transplant. These receptors were collected from a female patient aged 2-9 years who had a stem cell transplant for congenital amegakaryocytic thrombocytopenia, so the T cells may come from the graft donor.

This clonotype has a count of ten or more. The chain combines TRBV4-2 with TRBJ1-1; 11 bases map to TRBD1. CDR1 and CDR2 from the germline V gene are LGHNA and YNFKEQ. The CDR3 contains 16 residues. V dropped 0 bases and J dropped 6; count of bases not matched to a gene: 6. CDR3 bases: TGTGCCAGCAGCCAAGACATGGACAGGGGGCAGGCTGAAGCTTTCTTT. Protein: CASSQDMDRGQAEAFF.

This clonotype came up a few times. V usage is TRBV6-2 or TRBV6-3 and J usage is TRBJ2-7, with 9 bases matching TRBD1. This CDR3 contains 17 residues. V lost 0 bases, J lost 0 bases, and 6 bases stayed unmatched. Germline V CDR1 and CDR2: MNHEY, SVGEGT. The CDR3 reads CASSYSNGQGHSYEQYF. Written as DNA, the CDR3 is TGTGCCAGCAGTTACTCGAACGGACAGGGGCACTCCTACGAGCAGTACTTC.

The chain couples TRBV20-1 to TRBJ1-2; the D is unclear. V shed 1 base and J shed 0 bases, with 6 bases lying between them. Germline V gives CDR1 DFQATT, CDR2 SNEGSKA (reference sequence). CDR3 length: 13 residues. The DNA of the CDR3 is TGCAGTGCTAGAGTTCCGTCTAACTATGGCTACACCTTC. This gives the protein CSARVPSNYGYTF.

This clonotype was seen a handful of times. The rearrangement links TRBV15 to TRBJ1-1; no clear D. From germline, CDR1 is LNHNV and CDR2 YYDKDF (reference sequence). The V gene lost 0 bases and the J gene lost 12 bases, with 14 bases spanning the gap. This CDR3 has 13 residues. The CDR3 DNA is TGTGCCACCAGCAGAGATATGGGGAGGGTTACTTTCTTT. It translates to CATSRDMGRVTFF.

This clonotype was counted only a few times. The chain combines TRBV7-9 with TRBJ1-1, with D tentatively TRBD1 (5 bases). CDR3 length equals 13 residues. Trimming shortened V by 7 bases and J by 6 bases, and 15 bases separated the two germline ends. CDR1 SEHNR and CDR2 FQNEAQ come from the germline V gene (reference sequence). The CDR3 here is CASTTTGLAEAFF. CDR3 DNA sequence: TGTGCCAGCACCACCACAGGCCTGGCTGAAGCTTTCTTT. The full variable domain, its missing parts supplied by reference TRBV7-9 and TRBJ1-1, is DTGVSQNPRHKITKRGQNVTFRCDPISEHNRLYWYRQTLGQGPEFLTYFQNEAQLEKSRLLSDRFSAERPKGSFSTLEIQRTEQGDSAMYLCASTTTGLAEAFFGQGTRLTVV.

The V gene is TRBV20-1, the J gene TRBJ2-2; D ambiguous. The CDR3 totals 14 residues. V dropped 6 bases and J dropped 0 bases, with 11 bases sitting between them. CDR1 is DFQATT, CDR2 SNEGSKA, per germline (reference sequence). In DNA form, the CDR3 reads TGCAGTGCCCCGCCGGGTTCGAACACCGGGGAGCTGTTTTTT. Translating it yields CSAPPGSNTGELFF.

The chain employs TRBV10-3 and TRBJ1-5; D not certain. The CDR3 is made up of 16 amino acids. The V and J ends lost 3 bases and 7 bases respectively, with 19 bases between them. CDR1 is ENHRY and CDR2 is SYGVKD in the germline V gene. The DNA for the CDR3 is TGTGCCATCAGTGACGCATCCGCAATGGTATCACAGCCCCAGCATTTT. Its translation: CAISDASAMVSQPQHF.

The chain carries TRBV5-1 and TRBJ1-1, with 7 bases that match TRBD1. V lost 8 bases to trimming and J lost 2 bases; unmatched junction nucleotides: 9. Looked up from germline, CDR1 is SGHRS and CDR2 is YFSETQ. CDR3 size: 14 residues. The DNA of the CDR3 is TGCGCCAGTAAGGTGACAGGGACTAACACTGAAGCTTTCTTT. It codes for CASKVTGTNTEAFF.

There are a few counts of this clonotype. The genes are TRBV12-3 or TRBV12-4 and TRBJ2-1; D gene ambiguous. The CDR3 spans 12 residues. The germline V and J ends were trimmed by 3 bases and 7 bases, with 7 bases remaining between them. CDR3 sequence (DNA): TGTGCCAGCAGTTTTATTTGGAATGAGCAGTTCTTC. It codes for CASSFIWNEQFF.

The rearrangement uses TRBV30 and TRBJ2-2, with a possible D match to TRBD2 (6 bases). Germline assignment: CDR1 GTSNPN and CDR2 SVGIG (reference sequence). The CDR3 covers 13 residues. V dropped 4 bases and J dropped 0 bases, with 6 bases sitting between them. The CDR3 DNA sequence: TGTGCCTGGACTAGCGCGAACACCGGGGAGCTGTTTTTT. The encoded protein is CAWTSANTGELFF.

The chain carries TRBV7-6 and TRBJ1-1; D may be TRBD1 (5 bases). The CDR3 loop spans 15 amino acids. The V gene lost 3 bases and the J gene lost 3 bases, with 14 bases spanning the gap. Germline loops: CDR1 SGHVS, CDR2 FNYEAQ. Here the CDR3 reads CASSFRRGWDTEAFF. CDR3 DNA sequence: TGTGCCAGCAGCTTTCGCCGGGGCTGGGACACTGAAGCTTTCTTT.

This clonotype was seen more than once but under ten times. The CDR3 nucleotides are TGTGCCAGCAGCTTAGGTACGGGAGGGCCCTGGAATGAGCAGTTCTTC. Amino acids: CASSLGTGGPWNEQFF. The V gene is TRBV7-9, the J gene TRBJ2-1; 8 nucleotides match TRBD2. The CDR3 extends over 16 amino acids. The germline V gene has CDR1 SEHNR and CDR2 FQNEAQ (reference sequence). V lost 1 base and J lost 7; bases outside the gene matches: 9.

A note on this clonotype: Relative to the germline gene, one junction end is altered; a read error may explain this. DNA of the CDR3: TGTGCCAGCACTTACCTACTAGCGCCCGCCCACACCGGGGAGCTGTTTTTT. It yields the protein CASTYLLAPAHTGELFF. V gene TRBV6-5 combines with J gene TRBJ2-2; 7 bases agree with TRBD2. Germline V gives CDR1 MNHEY, CDR2 SVGAGI. The CDR3 is 17 residues long.

This clonotype was seen only a few times. The rearrangement uses TRBV18 and TRBJ2-4; D uncertain. The germline V gene has CDR1 KGHSH and CDR2 LQKENI. This CDR3 is 14 amino acids long. V lost 3 bases to trimming and J lost 8 bases, with 14 bases between them. CDR3 nucleotide sequence: TGTGCCAGCTCACCGGCCTTTCGGTGGCACATTCAGTACTTC. Amino acid sequence: CASSPAFRWHIQYF.